One and the same sample provided the 23 T cell receptor beta chains below, sequenced in a study of blood T cell repertoires in COVID-19 (dated by TCRdb to 2019 to 2021). Library creation used the immunoSEQ multiplex PCR assay. Here the immuneACCESS table is served through TCRdb, limited to in-frame sequences with V and J called. Missing clones are a known gap in these copies; in checked studies unresolved V genes cover under half, and the rest lacks a known reason. The sample profile shows 200,000 or so clones; approximately 85% of them were found once. Clones ranked in the top ten supply 2.9% of the sample. Sequenced material: peripheral blood. The receptors here all came from a man in his fifties or sixties who had recovered from COVID-19.

The CDR3 nucleotides read TGTGCCTTACTAGCGGCCTACAATGAGCAGTTCTTC. Translation gives CALLAAYNEQFF. The rearrangement uses TRBV30 and TRBJ2-1; 8 bases match TRBD2. Germline CDR1 and CDR2: GTSNPN and SVGIG (reference sequence). The V and J ends lost 7 bases and 2 bases, in that order; junction bases with no gene match: 1. The CDR3 totals 12 residues.

The CDR3 here is CASGTSAYTGELFF. The CDR3, as DNA: TGTGCCAGCGGGACTAGCGCCTACACCGGGGAGCTGTTTTTT. This rearrangement joins TRBV7-2 to TRBJ2-2; 10 bases are a match to TRBD2. There are 14 residues in the CDR3. Germline trimming cut 8 bases from V and 3 bases from J; bases unmatched to any gene: 3. The germline CDR1 and CDR2 sequences are SGHTA and FQGNSA.

This clone was observed a few times. This chain uses TRBV11-2 with TRBJ1-2; D possibly corresponds to TRBD1 (6 bases). The CDR3 totals 13 residues. The germline V and J ends were trimmed by 3 bases and 8 bases, with 13 bases remaining between them. From germline, CDR1 is SGHAT and CDR2 FQNNGV. The CDR3 spells CASSLGGGRGYTF. CDR3 coding DNA: TGTGCCAGCAGCTTGGGCGGGGGCCGGGGCTACACCTTC.

The chain recombines TRBV19 with TRBJ1-5; perhaps TRBD1 as D (6 bases). CDR3 length: 14 residues. Per germline, CDR1 LNHDA and CDR2 SQIVND (reference sequence). Trimming removed 10 bases at V and 1 base at J, with 14 bases between. CDR3 amino acids: CATEQGRSNQPQHF. As DNA, the CDR3 is TGTGCCACCGAACAGGGAAGGAGCAATCAGCCCCAGCATTTT. Variable domain in full (rest from reference TRBV19 and TRBJ1-5): DGGITQSPKYLFRKEGQNVTLSCEQNLNHDAMYWYRQDPGQGLRLIYYSQIVNDFQKGDIAEGYSVSREKKESFPLTVTSAQKNPTAFYLCATEQGRSNQPQHFGDGTRLSIL.

The rearrangement joins TRBV28 to TRBJ1-2, with D uncertain. V gave up 6 bases and J gave up 0 bases, with 11 bases separating them. Looked up from germline, CDR1 is MDHEN and CDR2 is SYDVKM. There are 14 residues in the CDR3. CDR3 sequence: CASSPPGPNYGYTF. In DNA, the CDR3 is TGTGCCAGCAGCCCCCCGGGTCCTAACTATGGCTACACCTTC.

The chain uses TRBV20-1 and TRBJ2-5; D remains unclear. The CDR3 is made up of 11 amino acids. V was trimmed by 1 base and J by 5 bases, leaving 5 bases between them. Germline V gives CDR1 DFQATT, CDR2 SNEGSKA (reference sequence). DNA of the CDR3: TGCAGTGCTAGAGCCTTGGAGACCCAGTACTTC. The encoded protein is CSARALETQYF.

In nucleotides, the CDR3 is TGTGCCAGCAGCTTACAGAGTATAGCGGGAGGCAAAAACATTCAGTACTTC. Translated, it gives CASSLQSIAGGKNIQYF. This chain joins TRBV7-8 and TRBJ2-4; TRBD2 agrees at 10 bases. With V trimmed by 2 bases and J by 3 bases, 7 bases remained unmatched. CDR1 is SGHVS, CDR2 FQNEAQ, per germline. The CDR3 has 17 residues. Variable domain in full (rest from reference TRBV7-8 and TRBJ2-4): GAGVSQSPRYKVAKRGQDVALRCDPISGHVSLFWYQQALGQGPEFLTYFQNEAQLDKSGLPSDRFFAERPEGSVSTLKIQRTQQEDSAVYLCASSLQSIAGGKNIQYFGAGTRLSVL.

The J gene is TRBJ2-1, the V gene TRBV29-1; a possible D gene is TRBD1 (7 bases). The germline V gene has CDR1 SQVTM and CDR2 ANQGSEA. Trimming took off 7 bases at V and 1 base at J, with 14 bases between the two ends. The CDR3 consists of 14 residues. The CDR3 sequence: CSARDSGSYNEQFF. DNA for the CDR3: TGCAGCGCCAGGGACAGCGGGTCCTACAATGAGCAGTTCTTC.

This clone was seen a handful of times. The rearrangement uses TRBV18 and TRBJ1-1, with 8 bases lining up with TRBD1. CDR1 is KGHSH and CDR2 is LQKENI in the germline V gene. After removal of 2 bases from V and 3 bases from J, the junction contained 2 bases not matched to a gene. CDR3 length equals 14 residues. Written as DNA, the CDR3 is TGTGCCAGCTCACCAGCAGGGGGCTACACTGAAGCTTTCTTT. Protein sequence: CASSPAGGYTEAFF.

V usage is TRBV24-1 and J usage is TRBJ2-3, with TRBD2 matching 9 bases. Germline V lookup: CDR1 KGHDR, CDR2 SFDVKD. The CDR3 runs 16 residues. J lost 6 bases, V lost 4 bases, and 10 bases had no gene match. The DNA for the CDR3 is TGTGCCACCAGTGAGATTAGCGGGAGAACGCGGGATACGCAGTATTTT. It codes for CATSEISGRTRDTQYF.

The genes are TRBV24-1 and TRBJ2-2; D is possibly TRBD1 (5 bases). Germline lookup yields CDR1 KGHDR and CDR2 SFDVKD. The CDR3 spans 14 residues. Trimming left V 5 bases short and J 7 bases short, with 13 bases between. CDR3 bases: TGTGCCACCAGTGGTCCAGGGTGGAACGGGGAGCTGTTTTTT. Translation: CATSGPGWNGELFF.

The gene calls are TRBV4-1 and TRBJ2-3, with 8 bases lining up with TRBD2. The CDR3 sequence is 22 residues long. CDR1 MGHRA and CDR2 YSYEKL come from the germline V gene. With 2 bases clipped from V and 0 bases from J, the junction kept 22 bases outside the gene matches. CDR3 sequence reads: CASSQPHPGLEGWDTSTDTQYF. The CDR3 DNA follows: TGCGCCAGCAGCCAACCCCACCCGGGACTAGAGGGGTGGGATACTAGCACAGATACGCAGTATTTT.

This sequence joins TRBV30 and TRBJ2-7; D is possibly TRBD2 (5 bases). V gave up 0 bases and J gave up 3 bases, with 9 bases separating them. CDR1 and CDR2 (germline): GTSNPN, SVGIG (reference sequence). The length of the CDR3 is 13 residues. CDR3 sequence (DNA): TGTGCCTGGAGTGTACTAGGGAGCTACGAGCAGTACTTC. As protein: CAWSVLGSYEQYF.

V and J are TRBV27 and TRBJ2-7; 10 nucleotides align to TRBD1. V lost 5 bases and J lost 5; bases outside the gene matches: 9. The CDR3 is made up of 15 amino acids. CDR1 and CDR2 from the germline V gene are MNHEY and SMNVEV (reference sequence). CDR3 sequence: CASSTTGTGDHEQYF. The CDR3 region has the DNA TGTGCCAGCAGTACAACCGGGACAGGGGACCACGAGCAGTACTTC.

This chain links TRBV24-1 with TRBJ2-2; TRBD2 matches 8 bases. Trimming cost V 3 bases and J 1 base; bases outside gene matches: 3. There are 16 residues in the CDR3. Germline values: CDR1 KGHDR, CDR2 SFDVKD. DNA of the CDR3: TGTGCCACCAGTGATCTAGCGGGCTGGAACACCGGGGAGCTGTTTTTT. This encodes CATSDLAGWNTGELFF.

The genes are TRBV27 and TRBJ2-2; TRBD1 might be the D (6 bases). The germline V and J ends were trimmed by 5 bases and 2 bases, with 12 bases remaining between them. The V gene's germline CDR1 is MNHEY and CDR2 SMNVEV (reference sequence). CDR3 length: 15 residues. This CDR3 reads CASSTLGQNTGELFF. The CDR3 DNA follows: TGTGCCAGCAGTACGCTGGGACAAAACACCGGGGAGCTGTTTTTT.

CDR3 loop: CASSSGGVRAKNIQYF. The CDR3 DNA reads as TGTGCCAGCAGTTCTGGAGGGGTGCGAGCCAAAAACATTCAGTACTTC. The chain carries TRBV28 and TRBJ2-4; D is perhaps TRBD2 (6 bases). The CDR3 is 16 residues long. The V end lost 4 bases, the J end lost 0 bases, and 13 bases lay between the germline ends. Per germline, CDR1 MDHEN and CDR2 SYDVKM.

The rearrangement uses TRBV5-1 and TRBJ2-5, with 10 bases matching TRBD1. J was trimmed by 6 bases and V by 4 bases; bases with no gene match: 15. The CDR3 runs 17 residues. Per germline, CDR1 SGHRS and CDR2 YFSETQ. CDR3 nucleotides: TGCGCCAGCAGCGGCGGATACGGGACAGGGGTCGCGAAGACCCAGTACTTC. Its protein is CASSGGYGTGVAKTQYF.

The CDR3 nucleotides read TGTGCCACCAGTGACGCTAGCCGAATCAATGAGCAGTTCTTC. Encoded protein: CATSDASRINEQFF. The chain uses TRBV24-1 and TRBJ2-1; D perhaps matches TRBD2 (5 bases). This CDR3 is built from 14 residues. The germline gives CDR1 KGHDR, CDR2 SFDVKD. V lost 4 bases and J lost 6, with 12 bases in between.

As DNA, the CDR3 is TGTGCCAGCAGCGTATCGGGACAGTTTTACAATGAGCAGTTCTTC. Its protein product is CASSVSGQFYNEQFF. This chain joins TRBV11-2 and TRBJ2-1, with 7 bases lining up with TRBD1. V shed 5 bases, J shed 4 bases, and the junction held 8 bases outside the gene matches. Germline values: CDR1 SGHAT, CDR2 FQNNGV. The CDR3 sequence is 15 residues long. Full variable domain (rest looked up from reference TRBV11-2 and TRBJ2-1): EAGVAQSPRYKIIEKRQSVAFWCNPISGHATLYWYQQILGQGPKLLIQFQNNGVVDDSQLPKDRFSAERLKGVDSTLKIQPAKLEDSAVYLCASSVSGQFYNEQFFGPGTRLTVL.

This chain links TRBV28 with TRBJ1-5, with D possibly being TRBD1 (6 bases). V lost 2 bases and J 1 base, leaving 15 bases between the germline ends. The CDR3 sequence is 17 residues long. CDR1 and CDR2 from the germline V gene are MDHEN and SYDVKM. The CDR3 sequence: CASSLGWGQLSNQPQHF. For the CDR3, the DNA is TGTGCCAGCAGTTTAGGCTGGGGGCAATTGAGCAATCAGCCCCAGCATTTT. The entire variable domain, with the rest obtained from reference TRBV28 and TRBJ1-5, is as follows: DVKVTQSSRYLVKRTGEKVFLECVQDMDHENMFWYRQDPGLGLRLIYFSYDVKMKEKGDIPEGYSVSREKKERFSLILESASTNQTSMYLCASSLGWGQLSNQPQHFGDGTRLSIL.

The CDR3 region has the DNA TGTGCCAGCAGTATCAGGGTGGATCAAGAGACCCAGTACTTC. Protein sequence: CASSIRVDQETQYF. The rearrangement joins TRBV11-2 to TRBJ2-5; maybe TRBD1 (5 bases). This CDR3 is built from 14 residues. V gave up 6 bases and J gave up 2 bases, with 13 bases separating them. Looked up from germline, CDR1 is SGHAT and CDR2 is FQNNGV.

This sequence joins TRBV18 and TRBJ1-1; 8 bases are a match to TRBD1. The CDR3 is 16 residues long. Germline V gene data show CDR1 as KGHSH and CDR2 as LQKENI. Unmatched junction bases numbered 7, after V lost 3 bases and J lost 1 base. CDR3 DNA: TGTGCCAGCTCACCTCGCGGCGGGACAGGGAACACTGAAGCTTTCTTT. Amino acid sequence: CASSPRGGTGNTEAFF. The variable domain in full, completed from reference TRBV18 and TRBJ1-1, reads NAGVMQNPRHLVRRRGQEARLRCSPMKGHSHVYWYRQLPEEGLKFMVYLQKENIIDESGMPKERFSAEFPKEGPSILRIQQVVRGDSAAYFCASSPRGGTGNTEAFFGQGTRLTVV.